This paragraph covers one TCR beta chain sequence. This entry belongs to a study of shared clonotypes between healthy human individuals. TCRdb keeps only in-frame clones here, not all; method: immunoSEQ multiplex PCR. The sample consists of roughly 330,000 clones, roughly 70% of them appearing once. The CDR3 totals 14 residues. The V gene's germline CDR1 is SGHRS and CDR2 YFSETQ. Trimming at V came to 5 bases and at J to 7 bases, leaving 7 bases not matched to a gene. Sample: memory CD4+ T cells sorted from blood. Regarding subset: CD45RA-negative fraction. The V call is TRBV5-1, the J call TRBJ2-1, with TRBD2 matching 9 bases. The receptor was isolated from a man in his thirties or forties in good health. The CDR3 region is CASRVIAGANEQFF. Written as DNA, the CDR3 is TGCGCCAGCAGGGTAATAGCGGGAGCTAATGAGCAGTTCTTC.